The clone carrying this T cell receptor beta chain showed up many times. This sample was included in a study of T cells in Graves' hyperthyroidism and ophthalmopathy. Researchers amplified the TCR beta CDR3 regions from RNA transcripts. First-round RT-PCR targeting the TCR CDR3 was performed with the HTBI primer set. TCRdb processed the multiplex PCR reads anew with MiXCR; each CDR3 protein has one entry. The sample lists fewer than 750,000 distinct CDR3 sequences, about 14% occurring once. CDR1 and CDR2 from the germline V gene are SGDLS and YYNGEE. The CDR3 contains 14 residues. The trim removed 3 bases at V and 2 bases at J, leaving 4 bases unmatched.

V and J are TRBV9 and TRBJ1-1; 7 nucleotides match TRBD1. The clonotype originates from a woman aged 45-59 years with Graves' ophthalmopathy. Source material: blood. The CDR3, as DNA: TGTGCCAGCAGCGCGGGACAGATAAACACTGAAGCTTTCTTT. Its protein product is CASSAGQINTEAFF.